This T cell receptor beta chain was captured by sequencing in a study of blood T cell repertoires in COVID-19. Study-level background: The United States, Italy and Spain provided the acute and convalescent COVID-19 samples. T cells, B-cell-depleted T cells, or PBMCs provided the cDNA or gDNA that served as material.

V was shortened by 2 bases and J by 9 bases, with 7 bases between the two germline ends. CDR3 length: 11 amino acids. Germline lookup yields CDR1 MDHEN and CDR2 SYDVKM. Original analysis: Amplification with reference gene primers provided the estimates of nucleated cell counts. Method: immunoSEQ multiplex PCR; TCRdb's copy keeps in-frame clones and lacks some. D and trimming were read from the DNA, whereas the V and J calls and clone size are those reported in that table. Of approximately 69,000 clones in the sample, around 77% are singletons; the top ten hold about 17%. This receptor was identified in a man aged 55 to 70 with acute or convalescent COVID-19. The chain is built from TRBV28 and TRBJ1-1; tentatively, D is TRBD1 (5 bases). The sequencing sample was made of peripheral blood. As DNA, the CDR3 is TGTGCCAGCAGTTTAAGGGGAAAAGCTTTCTTT. Protein sequence: CASSLRGKAFF. Together with reference TRBV28 and TRBJ1-1, the CDR3 gives the full variable domain: DVKVTQSSRYLVKRTGEKVFLECVQDMDHENMFWYRQDPGLGLRLIYFSYDVKMKEKGDIPEGYSVSREKKERFSLILESASTNQTSMYLCASSLRGKAFFGQGTRLTVV.